This T cell receptor beta chain was identified during a study of regulatory T cells in long-lasting Graves disease. Time point noted: newly diagnosed GD, antithyroid drugs for less than 3 months. PBMC RNA was the source of the TCR library. Findings and caveats of the study: Newly diagnosed disease favored TRBV20-1 and TRBJ2-1 over persistent disease. Few sampled subjects may have lowered accuracy.

This clonotype was observed at least ten times. The target antigen is unknown. Germline V gives CDR1 SGHTA, CDR2 FQGNSA. CDR3 length equals 17 residues. Losses at the gene ends were 3 bases for V and 2 bases for J; bases not matched to a gene: 7. Both iRepertoire HTBI primers and Arm-PCR of CDR3 regions were used to build the TCR beta libraries. MiXCR was run by TCRdb on the multiplex PCR reads, yielding one entry per CDR3 protein. The table lists fewer than 650,000 distinct CDR3 sequences, about 15% of them singletons. This same sample was also part of a study on T cells in Graves' hyperthyroidism and ophthalmopathy. That paper states: The hyperthyroidism was newly diagnosed and had lasted under 2 months; the patients were aged 18 to 65. The HTBI primer set served for first-round RT-PCR of the TCR CDR3.

V usage is TRBV7-2 and J usage is TRBJ2-7; 13 nucleotides line up with TRBD2. This clonotype originated in a woman in her twenties or thirties with Graves disease. Sequenced here: peripheral blood mononuclear cells (PBMCs), sampled at new diagnosis, from a patient treated with antithyroid drugs. The CDR3 DNA reads as TGTGCCAGCAGCTTCGAAGGGACTAGCGGGACGACCTACGAGCAGTACTTC. As protein: CASSFEGTSGTTYEQYF.